This T cell receptor (beta chain) is from a study of T cell changes during pregnancy in multiple sclerosis. Some clones are missing from TCRdb's copy, which holds only in-frame ones; the method was immunoSEQ multiplex PCR. This sample yields tens of thousands of clones, of which more than 85% are seen a single time; 0.55% to 0.8% belongs to the top ten. The V gene end was trimmed by 1 base and the J gene end by 7 bases; junction bases not matched to a gene: 4. The CDR3 loop spans 13 amino acids. The V gene's germline CDR1 is SGHNT and CDR2 YYREEE (reference sequence). The receptor comes from a female donor with multiple sclerosis, enrolled in a pregnancy study. This specimen was CD4+ T cells from peripheral blood mononuclear cells, taken in the third trimester of pregnancy. This sequence joins TRBV5-4 and TRBJ1-1, with 7 nucleotides matching TRBD1. This chain's CDR3 is CASSLSDRVEAFF. The DNA for the CDR3 is TGTGCCAGCAGCTTGTCTGACAGGGTTGAAGCTTTCTTT.